These 3 T cell receptor beta chains were sequenced from one sample in a study of T cells expressing NK-cell markers. TCRdb reanalyzed the 5' RACE reads, giving one entry per CDR3 protein sequence and no DNA. In all, the sample yields roughly 430,000 distinct CDR3 sequences. The sample consisted of blood T cells: a sorted CD56 or NKG2C T cell subset, CD4+ or CD8+ T cells, or bulk PBMC T cells (not recorded which). All receptors derive from a woman between 18 and 70 years old in good health.

This CDR3 reads CAKLKGQTLLSTDTQYF. The J gene is TRBJ2-3, the V gene TRBV19; TCRdb selects TRBD1, and the lack of DNA leaves this call unchecked. Germline-derived CDR1 and CDR2 are LNHDA and SQIVND (reference sequence). The CDR3 runs to 17 residues.

J is TRBJ2-1 and V is TRBV5-1; the D call from TCRdb, TRBD2, cannot be confirmed without DNA. The CDR3 sequence is 16 residues long. Germline-derived CDR1 and CDR2 are SGHRS and YFSETQ. CDR3 region: CASSWTTSGADNEQFF.

The rearrangement links TRBV27 to TRBJ1-1; TCRdb returns TRBD1, unconfirmable since there is no DNA. The CDR3 has 14 residues. CDR1 MNHEY and CDR2 SMNVEV come from the germline V gene (reference sequence). The CDR3: CASSPLLAGPEAFF.